This T cell receptor beta chain was identified during a study of blood T cells in healthy people across ages. Then a second PCR, running roughly 7 to 11 cycles, was carried out with a sample-barcoded 5' primer and a J-beta primer mix. TCRdb used MiXCR to reprocess the 5' RACE reads, holding one entry per CDR3 protein. The profile shows approximately 800,000 distinct CDR3 sequences, roughly 34% of them singletons. Unmatched junction bases numbered 7, after V lost 0 bases and J lost 3 bases. Germline V gene lookup returns CDR1 LGHNA and CDR2 YSLEER. The CDR3 loop spans 17 amino acids. V gene TRBV4-3 combines with J gene TRBJ2-1; 8 positions match TRBD2. This TCR was sampled from a man aged 18 to 29 in good health. The sequenced sample was blood. CDR3 loop: CASSQDRGGGIYNEQFF. CDR3 bases: TGCGCCAGCAGCCAAGATCGTGGCGGGGGGATCTACAATGAGCAGTTCTTC.